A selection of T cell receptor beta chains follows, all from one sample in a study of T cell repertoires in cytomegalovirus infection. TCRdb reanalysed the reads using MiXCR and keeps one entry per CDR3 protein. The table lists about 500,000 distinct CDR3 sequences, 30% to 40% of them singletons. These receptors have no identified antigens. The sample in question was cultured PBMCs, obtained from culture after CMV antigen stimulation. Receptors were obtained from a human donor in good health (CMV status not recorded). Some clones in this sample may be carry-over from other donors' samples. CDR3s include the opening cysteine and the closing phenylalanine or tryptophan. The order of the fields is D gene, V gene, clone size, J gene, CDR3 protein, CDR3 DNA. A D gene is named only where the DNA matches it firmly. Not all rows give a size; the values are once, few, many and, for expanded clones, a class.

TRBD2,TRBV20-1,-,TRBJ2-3,CSALRPSGNPDTQYF,TGCAGTGCCTTAAGGCCTAGCGGGAACCCAGATACGCAGTATTTT
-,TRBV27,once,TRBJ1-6,CASRQGAHSPLHF,TGTGCCAGCCGCCAAGGGGCCCATTCACCCCTCCACTTT
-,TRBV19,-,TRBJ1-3,CASGQFSGNTIYF,TGTGCCAGTGGACAGTTCTCTGGAAACACCATATATTTT
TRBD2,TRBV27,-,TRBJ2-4,CASSFGGLAVAKNIQYF,TGTGCCAGCAGTTTCGGTGGACTAGCCGTAGCCAAAAACATTCAGTACTTC
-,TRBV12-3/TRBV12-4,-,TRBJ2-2,CASSLGSLGQRFGTGELFF,TGTGCCAGCAGTTTAGGATCTCTCGGCCAGCGGTTTGGCACCGGGGAGCTGTTTTTT
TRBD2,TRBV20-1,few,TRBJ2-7,CSATRTSGASYEQYF,TGCAGTGCTACCCGGACTAGCGGAGCCTCCTACGAGCAGTACTTC
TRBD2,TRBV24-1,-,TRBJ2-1,CAASGSSVDEQFF,TGTGCCGCAAGCGGGAGTTCGGTCGATGAGCAGTTCTTC
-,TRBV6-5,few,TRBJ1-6,CASSSMSRIRASSGSPLHF,TGTGCCAGCAGTTCTATGAGTAGGATTAGGGCCTCCAGCGGTTCACCCCTCCACTTT
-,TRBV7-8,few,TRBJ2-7,CASSLVTYSYEQYF,TGTGCCAGCAGCTTAGTGACCTACTCCTACGAGCAGTACTTC
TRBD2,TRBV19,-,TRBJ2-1,CASSMPSGKYTEQFF,TGTGCCAGTAGTATGCCTAGCGGGAAGTATACTGAGCAGTTCTTC
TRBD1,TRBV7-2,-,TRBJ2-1,CASSPRDRVYNEQFF,TGTGCCAGCAGCCCCCGGGACAGGGTTTACAATGAGCAGTTCTTC
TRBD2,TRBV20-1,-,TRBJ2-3,CRARTGGGDTQYF,TGCAGAGCTAGAACGGGAGGGGGGGATACGCAGTATTTT
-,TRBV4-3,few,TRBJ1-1,CASSQSGVVTEAFF,TGCGCCAGCAGCCAATCAGGGGTGGTCACTGAAGCTTTCTTT
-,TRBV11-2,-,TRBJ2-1,CASSPRFSYNEQFF,TGTGCCAGCAGCCCCCGTTTCTCCTACAATGAGCAGTTCTTC
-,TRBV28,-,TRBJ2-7,CASGLPSYEQYF,TGTGCCAGCGGTCTCCCCTCCTACGAGCAGTACTTC
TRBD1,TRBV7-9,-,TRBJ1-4,CASSSPGQGATNEKLFF,TGTGCCAGCAGCTCTCCGGGACAGGGTGCAACTAATGAAAAACTGTTTTTT
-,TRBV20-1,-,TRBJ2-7,CSTTRSYEQYF,TGCAGCACCACTAGGAGCTACGAGCAGTACTTC
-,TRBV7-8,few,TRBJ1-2,CASSTRGGDGYTF,TGTGCCAGCAGCACAAGGGGGGGGGATGGCTACACCTTC
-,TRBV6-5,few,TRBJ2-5,CATTLRRGETQYF,TGTGCCACCACACTCCGGCGAGGGGAGACCCAGTACTTC
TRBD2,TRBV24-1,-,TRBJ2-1,CATSEPGTSGRNEQFF,TGTGCCACCAGTGAGCCCGGGACTAGCGGGAGGAATGAGCAGTTCTTC
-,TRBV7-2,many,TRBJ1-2,CASRMGPDNYGYTF,TGTGCCAGCAGGATGGGCCCAGATAACTATGGCTACACCTTC
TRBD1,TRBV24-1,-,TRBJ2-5,CATSDSGQGQETQYF,TGTGCCACCAGTGATTCGGGACAGGGGCAAGAGACCCAGTACTTC
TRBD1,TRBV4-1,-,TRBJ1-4,CASSQDDRGNEKLFF,TGCGCCAGCAGCCAAGACGACAGGGGAAATGAAAAACTGTTTTTT
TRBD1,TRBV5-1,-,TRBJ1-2,CASSPMTGGGYGYTF,TGCGCCAGCAGCCCGATGACAGGGGGTGGCTATGGCTACACCTTC
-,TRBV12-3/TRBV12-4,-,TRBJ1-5,CASSLFDNQPQHF,TGTGCCAGCAGTTTATTCGACAATCAGCCCCAGCATTTT
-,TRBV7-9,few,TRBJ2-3,CASSRSLDSSTDTQYF,TGTGCCAGCAGCAGATCACTAGATAGTAGCACAGATACGCAGTATTTT
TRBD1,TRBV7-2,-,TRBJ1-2,CASSLVGTGRFTDGYTF,TGTGCCAGCAGCTTAGTTGGGACAGGGCGATTTACGGATGGCTACACCTTC
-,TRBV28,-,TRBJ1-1,CASITGGRTEAFF,TGTGCCAGCATTACCGGGGGGAGAACTGAAGCTTTCTTT
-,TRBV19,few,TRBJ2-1,CASSIGGSGYNEQFF,TGTGCCAGTAGTATAGGTGGGAGCGGCTACAATGAGCAGTTCTTC
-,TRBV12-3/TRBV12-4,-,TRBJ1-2,CASSLPLTKAGYTF,TGTGCCAGCAGTTTACCCTTAACGAAGGCGGGCTACACCTTC